This T cell receptor (beta chain) was sequenced during a study of T cells in women clearing cervical HPV infection. Some clones are missing from TCRdb's copy, which holds only in-frame ones; the method was immunoSEQ multiplex PCR. There are tens of thousands of clones in the sample, with 11% held by the top ten. V was pared by 3 bases and J by 0 bases, with 6 bases between. Per germline, CDR1 MRHNA and CDR2 SNTAGT. The CDR3 covers 15 residues. Comments on this clone: The read ends 3 residues early relative to the CDR3; the germline J gene fills the gap.

This sequence joins TRBV6-4 and TRBJ2-6, with D possibly being TRBD1 (6 bases). This receptor was obtained from a woman aged 18 to 75 with a cervical HPV16 infection that either progressed to CIN3+ or cleared (not recorded which). Specimen: blood buffy coat. CDR3 DNA (partial): TGTGCCAGCAGTGAAGGGGGCTCTGGGGCCAACGTC. It codes for CASSEGGSGANV. The entire CDR3 reads CASSEGGSGANVLTF.